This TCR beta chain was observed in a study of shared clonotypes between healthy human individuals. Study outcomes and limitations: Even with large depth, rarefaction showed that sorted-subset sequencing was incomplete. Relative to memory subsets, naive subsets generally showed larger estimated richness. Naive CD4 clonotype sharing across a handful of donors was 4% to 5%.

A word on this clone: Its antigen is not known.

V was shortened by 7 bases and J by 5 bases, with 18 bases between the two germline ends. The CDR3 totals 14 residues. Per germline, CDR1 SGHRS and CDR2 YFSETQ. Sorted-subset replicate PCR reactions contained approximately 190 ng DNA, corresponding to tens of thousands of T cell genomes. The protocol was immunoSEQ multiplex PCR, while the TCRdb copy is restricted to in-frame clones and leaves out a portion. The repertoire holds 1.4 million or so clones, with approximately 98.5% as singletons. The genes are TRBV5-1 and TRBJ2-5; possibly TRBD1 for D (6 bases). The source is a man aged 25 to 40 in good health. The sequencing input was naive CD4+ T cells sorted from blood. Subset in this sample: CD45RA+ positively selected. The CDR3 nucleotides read TGCGCCAGCTGTCCCAACAGGGTTCAGGAGACCCAGTACTTC. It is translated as CASCPNRVQETQYF.